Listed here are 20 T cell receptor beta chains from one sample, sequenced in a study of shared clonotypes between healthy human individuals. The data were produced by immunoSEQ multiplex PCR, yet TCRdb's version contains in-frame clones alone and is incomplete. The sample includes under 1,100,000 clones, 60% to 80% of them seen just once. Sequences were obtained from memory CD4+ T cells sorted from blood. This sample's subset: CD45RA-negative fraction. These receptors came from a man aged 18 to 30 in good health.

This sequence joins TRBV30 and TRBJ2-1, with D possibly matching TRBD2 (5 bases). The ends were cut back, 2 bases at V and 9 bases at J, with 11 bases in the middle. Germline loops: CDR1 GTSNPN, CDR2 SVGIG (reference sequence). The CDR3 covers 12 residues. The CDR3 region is CAWSPARGEQFF. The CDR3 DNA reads TGTGCCTGGAGTCCGGCTCGGGGTGAGCAGTTCTTC.

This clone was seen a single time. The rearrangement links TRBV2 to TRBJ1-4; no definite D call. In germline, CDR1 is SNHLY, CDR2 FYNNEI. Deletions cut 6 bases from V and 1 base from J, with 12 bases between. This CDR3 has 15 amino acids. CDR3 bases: TGTGCCAGCAGAAGGGCCGTGCGAACTAATGAAAAACTGTTTTTT. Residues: CASRRAVRTNEKLFF.

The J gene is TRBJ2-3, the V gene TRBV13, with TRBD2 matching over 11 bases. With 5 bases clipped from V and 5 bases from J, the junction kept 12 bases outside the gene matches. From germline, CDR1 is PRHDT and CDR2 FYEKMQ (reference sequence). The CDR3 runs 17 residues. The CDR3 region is CASSLQLSGGAKDTQYF. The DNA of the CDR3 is TGTGCCAGCAGCCTACAACTTAGCGGGGGGGCCAAAGATACGCAGTATTTT.

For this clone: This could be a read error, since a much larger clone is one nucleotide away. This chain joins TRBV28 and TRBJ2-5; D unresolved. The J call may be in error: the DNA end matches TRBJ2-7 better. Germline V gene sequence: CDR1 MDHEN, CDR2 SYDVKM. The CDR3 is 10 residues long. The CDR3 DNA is TGTGCCAGCGCAACCTACGAGCAGTACTTC. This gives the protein CASATYEQYF.

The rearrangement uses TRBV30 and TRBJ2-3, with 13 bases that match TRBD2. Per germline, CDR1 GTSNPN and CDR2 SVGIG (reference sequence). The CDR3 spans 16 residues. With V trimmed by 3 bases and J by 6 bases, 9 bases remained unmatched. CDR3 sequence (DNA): TGTGCCTGGAGCCGGACTAGCGGGAGAATCGGGGATACGCAGTATTTT. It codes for CAWSRTSGRIGDTQYF.

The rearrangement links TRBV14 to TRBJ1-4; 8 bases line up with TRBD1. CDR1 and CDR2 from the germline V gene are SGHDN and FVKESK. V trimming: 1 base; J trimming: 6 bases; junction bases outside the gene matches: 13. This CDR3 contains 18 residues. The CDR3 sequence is CASSQGTPNRGKDEKLFF. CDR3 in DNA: TGTGCCAGCAGCCAAGGTACCCCAAACAGGGGGAAGGATGAAAAACTGTTTTTT.

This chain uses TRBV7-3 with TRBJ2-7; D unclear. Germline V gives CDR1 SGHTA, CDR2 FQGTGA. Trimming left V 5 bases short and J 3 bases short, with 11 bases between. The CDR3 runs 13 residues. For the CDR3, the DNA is TGTGCCAGCAGCCCTACCCTCGGCTACGAGCAGTACTTC. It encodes CASSPTLGYEQYF.

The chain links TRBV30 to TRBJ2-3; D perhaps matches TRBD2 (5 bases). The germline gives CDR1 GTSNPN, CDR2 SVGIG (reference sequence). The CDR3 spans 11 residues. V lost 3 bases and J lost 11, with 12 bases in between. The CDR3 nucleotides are TGTGCCTGGAGGGTCAACGGACTGCAGTATTTT. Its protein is CAWRVNGLQYF.

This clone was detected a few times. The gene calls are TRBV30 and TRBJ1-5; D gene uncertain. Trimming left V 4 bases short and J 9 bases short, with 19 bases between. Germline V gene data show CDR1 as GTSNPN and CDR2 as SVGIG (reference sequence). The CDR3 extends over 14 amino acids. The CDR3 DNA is TGTGCCTGGACCCTAGAGGACTCCGTGTGGCCCCAGCATTTT. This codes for CAWTLEDSVWPQHF.

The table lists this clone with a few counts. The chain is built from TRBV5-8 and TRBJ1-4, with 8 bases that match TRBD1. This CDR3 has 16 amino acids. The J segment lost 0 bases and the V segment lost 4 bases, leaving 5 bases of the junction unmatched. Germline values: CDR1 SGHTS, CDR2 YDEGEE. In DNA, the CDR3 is TGTGCCAGCAGCCCACAGGGGGTTGCAACTAATGAAAAACTGTTTTTT. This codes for CASSPQGVATNEKLFF.

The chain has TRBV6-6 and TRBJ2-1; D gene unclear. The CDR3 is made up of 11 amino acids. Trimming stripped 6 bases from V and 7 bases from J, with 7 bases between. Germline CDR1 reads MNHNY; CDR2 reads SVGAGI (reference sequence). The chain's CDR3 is CASSSINEQFF. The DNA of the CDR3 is TGTGCCAGCAGCTCCATTAATGAGCAGTTCTTC.

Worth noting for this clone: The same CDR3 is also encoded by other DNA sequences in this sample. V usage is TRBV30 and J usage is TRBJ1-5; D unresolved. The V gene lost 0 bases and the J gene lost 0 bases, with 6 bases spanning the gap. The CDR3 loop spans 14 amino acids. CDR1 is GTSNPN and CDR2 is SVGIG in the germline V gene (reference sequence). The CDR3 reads CAWSVGNSNQPQHF. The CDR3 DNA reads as TGTGCCTGGAGTGTAGGCAATAGCAATCAGCCCCAGCATTTT.

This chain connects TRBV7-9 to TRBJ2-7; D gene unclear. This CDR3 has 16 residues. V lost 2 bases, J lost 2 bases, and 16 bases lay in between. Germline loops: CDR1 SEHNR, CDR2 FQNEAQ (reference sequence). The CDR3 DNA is TGTGCCAGCAGCTTATGGGATCGTGGGAACCCCTACGAGCAGTACTTC. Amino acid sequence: CASSLWDRGNPYEQYF.

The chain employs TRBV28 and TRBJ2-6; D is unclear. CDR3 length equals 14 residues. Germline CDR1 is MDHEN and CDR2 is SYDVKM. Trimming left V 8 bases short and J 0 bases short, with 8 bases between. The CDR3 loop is CASLQVSGANVLTF. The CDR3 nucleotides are TGTGCCAGCCTGCAAGTCTCTGGGGCCAACGTCCTGACTTTC.

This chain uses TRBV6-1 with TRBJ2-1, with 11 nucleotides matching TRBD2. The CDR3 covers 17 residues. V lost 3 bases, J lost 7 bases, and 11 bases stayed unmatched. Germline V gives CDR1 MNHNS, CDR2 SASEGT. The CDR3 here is CASSDRVAGGPRNEQFF. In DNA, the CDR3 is TGTGCCAGCAGTGACCGGGTAGCGGGGGGGCCAAGAAATGAGCAGTTCTTC.

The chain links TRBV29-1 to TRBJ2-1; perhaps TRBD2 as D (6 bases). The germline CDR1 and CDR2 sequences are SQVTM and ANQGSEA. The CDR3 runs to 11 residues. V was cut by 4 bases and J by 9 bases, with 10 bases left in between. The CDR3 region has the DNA TGCAGCGTTGGACTAGTACTTGAGCAGTTCTTC. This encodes CSVGLVLEQFF.

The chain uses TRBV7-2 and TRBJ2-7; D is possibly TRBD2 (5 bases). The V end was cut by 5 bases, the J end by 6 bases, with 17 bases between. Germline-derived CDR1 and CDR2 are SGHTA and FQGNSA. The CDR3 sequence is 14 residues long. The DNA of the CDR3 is TGTGCCAGCAGCGGTGCGGGCCACTCCGGCGAGCAGTACTTC. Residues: CASSGAGHSGEQYF.

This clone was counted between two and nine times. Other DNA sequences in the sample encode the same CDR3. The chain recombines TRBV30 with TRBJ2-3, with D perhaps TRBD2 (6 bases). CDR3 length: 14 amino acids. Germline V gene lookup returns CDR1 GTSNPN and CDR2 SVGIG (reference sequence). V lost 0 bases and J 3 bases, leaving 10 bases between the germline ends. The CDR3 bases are TGTGCCTGGAGTGTAAGACGGGGGACAGATACGCAGTATTTT. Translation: CAWSVRRGTDTQYF.

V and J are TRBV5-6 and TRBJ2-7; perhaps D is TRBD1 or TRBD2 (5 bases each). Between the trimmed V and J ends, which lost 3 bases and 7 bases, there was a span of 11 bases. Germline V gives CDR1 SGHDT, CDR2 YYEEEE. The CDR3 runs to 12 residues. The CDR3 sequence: CASSYGRQEQYF. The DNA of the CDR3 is TGTGCCAGCAGCTATGGGAGACAGGAGCAGTACTTC.

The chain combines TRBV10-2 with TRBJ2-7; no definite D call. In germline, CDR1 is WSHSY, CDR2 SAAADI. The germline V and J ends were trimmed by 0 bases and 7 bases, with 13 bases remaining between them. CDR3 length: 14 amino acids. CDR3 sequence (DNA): TGCGCCAGCAGTGAGTCTGATGGGTCGAGGGAGCAGTACTTC. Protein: CASSESDGSREQYF.